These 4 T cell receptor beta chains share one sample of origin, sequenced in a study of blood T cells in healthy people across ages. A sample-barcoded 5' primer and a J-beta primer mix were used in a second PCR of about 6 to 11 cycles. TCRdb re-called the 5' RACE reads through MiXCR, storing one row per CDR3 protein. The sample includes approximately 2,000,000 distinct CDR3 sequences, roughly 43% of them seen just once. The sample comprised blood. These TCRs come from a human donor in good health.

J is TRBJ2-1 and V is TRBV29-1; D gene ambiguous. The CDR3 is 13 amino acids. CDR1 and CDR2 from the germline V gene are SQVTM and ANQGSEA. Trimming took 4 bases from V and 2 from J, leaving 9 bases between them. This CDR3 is CSVGVTPYNEQFF. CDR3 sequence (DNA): TGCAGCGTTGGCGTCACCCCCTACAATGAGCAGTTCTTC.

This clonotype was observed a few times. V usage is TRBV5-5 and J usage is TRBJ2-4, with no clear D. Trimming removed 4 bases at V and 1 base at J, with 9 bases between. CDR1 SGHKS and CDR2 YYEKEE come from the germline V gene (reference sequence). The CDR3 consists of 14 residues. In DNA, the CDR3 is TGTGCCAGCAGCGAACTGGGGGCCAAAAACATTCAGTACTTC. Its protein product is CASSELGAKNIQYF.

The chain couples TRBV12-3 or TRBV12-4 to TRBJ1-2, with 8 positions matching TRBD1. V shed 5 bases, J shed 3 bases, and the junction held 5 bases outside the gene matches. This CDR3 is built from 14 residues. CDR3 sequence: CASSPQGDYYGYTF. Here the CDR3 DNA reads TGTGCCAGCAGTCCACAGGGGGACTACTATGGCTACACCTTC.

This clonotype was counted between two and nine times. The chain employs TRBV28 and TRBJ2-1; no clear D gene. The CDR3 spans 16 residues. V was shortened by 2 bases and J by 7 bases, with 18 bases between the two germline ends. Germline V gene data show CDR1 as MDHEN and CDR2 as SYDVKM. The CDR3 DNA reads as TGTGCCAGCAGTTTAGTCGGGCAGACCTCCAGGAATGAGCAGTTCTTC. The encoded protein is CASSLVGQTSRNEQFF.